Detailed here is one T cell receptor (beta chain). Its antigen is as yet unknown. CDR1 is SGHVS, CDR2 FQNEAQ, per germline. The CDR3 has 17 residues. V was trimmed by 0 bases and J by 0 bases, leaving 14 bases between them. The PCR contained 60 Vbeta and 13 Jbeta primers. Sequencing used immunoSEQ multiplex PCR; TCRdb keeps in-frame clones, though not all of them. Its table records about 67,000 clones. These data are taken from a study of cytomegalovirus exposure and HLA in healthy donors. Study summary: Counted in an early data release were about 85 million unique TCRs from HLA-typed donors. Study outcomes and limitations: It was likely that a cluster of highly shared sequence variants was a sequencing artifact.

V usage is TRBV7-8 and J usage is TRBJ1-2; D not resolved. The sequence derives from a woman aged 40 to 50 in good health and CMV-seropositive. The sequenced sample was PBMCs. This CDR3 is CASSLAGDLLANYGYTF. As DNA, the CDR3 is TGTGCCAGCAGCTTAGCGGGAGACTTATTAGCTAACTATGGCTACACCTTC. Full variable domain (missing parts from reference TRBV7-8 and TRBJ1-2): GAGVSQSPRYKVAKRGQDVALRCDPISGHVSLFWYQQALGQGPEFLTYFQNEAQLDKSGLPSDRFFAERPEGSVSTLKIQRTQQEDSAVYLCASSLAGDLLANYGYTFGSGTRLTVV.